This paragraph reports one TCR beta chain. Its matching antigen is unknown. Other nucleotide sequences in the sample specify the same CDR3. This entry is derived from a study of shared clonotypes between healthy human individuals. Study results and limitations: Limited genetic and exposure-history diversity came from having few donors. Clonotypes not shared had lower generation probabilities than those common to all four donors. Generally, naive subsets (rather than memory subsets) showed larger estimated richness.

In the authors' workflow: From ImmunoSEQ came sequences covering only the junction and carrying no quality scores, so filtering differed. TCRdb keeps only in-frame clones here, not all; method: immunoSEQ multiplex PCR. V, J and clone size were drawn from that table, and D and trimming were deduced from the DNA. The sample has over a million clones; roughly 96% are singletons. The clonotype comes from a man aged 30 to 39 in good health. Sequencing input: naive CD4+ T cells sorted from blood. Sample subset: CD45RA+ positively selected.

CDR3 nucleotide sequence: TGTGCCAGCTCCCCGCTGAGGCAGTCTGGGGCCAACGTCCTGACTTTC. Protein product: CASSPLRQSGANVLTF. The chain has TRBV18 and TRBJ2-6, with D hard to call. The CDR3 sequence is 16 residues long. The germline V gene has CDR1 KGHSH and CDR2 LQKENI. The V and J ends lost 6 bases and 1 base respectively, with 13 bases between them. Complete variable domain (other parts from reference TRBV18 and TRBJ2-6): NAGVMQNPRHLVRRRGQEARLRCSPMKGHSHVYWYRQLPEEGLKFMVYLQKENIIDESGMPKERFSAEFPKEGPSILRIQQVVRGDSAAYFCASSPLRQSGANVLTFGAGSRLTVL.